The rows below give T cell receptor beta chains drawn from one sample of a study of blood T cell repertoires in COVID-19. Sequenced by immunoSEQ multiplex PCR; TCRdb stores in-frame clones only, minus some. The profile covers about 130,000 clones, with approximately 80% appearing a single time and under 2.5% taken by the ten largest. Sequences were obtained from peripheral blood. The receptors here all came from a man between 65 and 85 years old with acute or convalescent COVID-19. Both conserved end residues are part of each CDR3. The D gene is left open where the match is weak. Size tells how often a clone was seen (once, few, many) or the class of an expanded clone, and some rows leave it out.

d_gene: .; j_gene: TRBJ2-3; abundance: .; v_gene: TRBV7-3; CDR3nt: TGTGCCAGCAGCCCCAACAGGGCCGATACGCAGTATTTT; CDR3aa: CASSPNRADTQYF
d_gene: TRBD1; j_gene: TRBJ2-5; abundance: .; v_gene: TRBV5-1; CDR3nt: TGCGCCAGCAGCTTCGAGACAGGGCAAGAGACCCAGTACTTC; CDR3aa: CASSFETGQETQYF
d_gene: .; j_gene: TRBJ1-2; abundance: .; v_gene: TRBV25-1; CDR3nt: TGTGCCAGCAGTGAATCCAGCAGGTGGCAGGATGGCTACACCTTC; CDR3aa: CASSESSRWQDGYTF
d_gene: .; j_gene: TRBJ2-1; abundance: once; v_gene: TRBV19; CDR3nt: TGTGCCAGTAGTATAGATCTAATCAATGAGCAGTTCTTC; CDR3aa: CASSIDLINEQFF
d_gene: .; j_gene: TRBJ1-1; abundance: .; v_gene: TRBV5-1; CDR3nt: TGCGCCAGCAGCTTGGACCCACAGGTGAACACTGAAGCTTTCTTT; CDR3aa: CASSLDPQVNTEAFF
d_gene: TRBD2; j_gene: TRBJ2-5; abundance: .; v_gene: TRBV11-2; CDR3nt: TGTGCCAGCAGCGAACTAGCGGTCCAAGAGACCCAGTACTTC; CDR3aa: CASSELAVQETQYF
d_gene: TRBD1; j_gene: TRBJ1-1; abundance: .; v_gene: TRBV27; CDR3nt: TGTGCCAGCAGTTTAATGCCAGGGGGAAACACTGAAGCTTTCTTT; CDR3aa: CASSLMPGGNTEAFF
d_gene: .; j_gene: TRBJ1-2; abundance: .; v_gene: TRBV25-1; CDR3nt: TGTGCCAGCAGTGCCACAGGGATCTATGGCTACACCTTC; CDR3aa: CASSATGIYGYTF
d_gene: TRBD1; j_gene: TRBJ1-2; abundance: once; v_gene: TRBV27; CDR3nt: TGTGCCAGCAGTTCCGACAGGGGCTATGGCTACACCTTC; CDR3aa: CASSSDRGYGYTF
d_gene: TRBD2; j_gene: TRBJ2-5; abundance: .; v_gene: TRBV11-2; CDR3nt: TGTGCCAGCAGCATAGCGGGGGGCCAAGAGACCCAGTACTTC; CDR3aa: CASSIAGGQETQYF
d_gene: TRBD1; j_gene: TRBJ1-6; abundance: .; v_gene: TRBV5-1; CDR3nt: TGCGCCAGCAGCTTGGCAGGGGGCAATTCACCCCTCCACTTT; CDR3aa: CASSLAGGNSPLHF
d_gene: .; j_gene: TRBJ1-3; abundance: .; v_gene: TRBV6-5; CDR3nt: TGTGCCAGCAGTTACTCTGGACTCAACTCTGGAAACACCATATATTTT; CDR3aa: CASSYSGLNSGNTIYF
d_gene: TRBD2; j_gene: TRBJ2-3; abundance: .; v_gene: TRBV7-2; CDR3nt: TGTGCCAGCAGCTTCTTAGGAGCGGGGGGCCGCACAGATACGCAGTATTTT; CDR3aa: CASSFLGAGGRTDTQYF
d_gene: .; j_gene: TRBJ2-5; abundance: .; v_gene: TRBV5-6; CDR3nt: TGTGCCAGCAGCTACTTCCAAGAGACCCAGTACTTC; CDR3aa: CASSYFQETQYF
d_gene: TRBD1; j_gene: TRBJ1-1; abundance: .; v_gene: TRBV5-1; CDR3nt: TGCGCCAGCAGCGGGACAGGGATGAACACTGAAGCTTTCTTT; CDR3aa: CASSGTGMNTEAFF
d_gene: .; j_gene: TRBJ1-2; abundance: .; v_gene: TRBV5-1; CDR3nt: TGCGCCAGCAGCTTGTATGCAGGGGAGGGGGATGGCTACACCTTC; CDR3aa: CASSLYAGEGDGYTF
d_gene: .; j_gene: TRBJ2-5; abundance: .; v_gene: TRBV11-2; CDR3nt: TGTGCCAGCAGCTTAGGAGCGGGCTGGGGGACCCAGTACTTC; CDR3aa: CASSLGAGWGTQYF
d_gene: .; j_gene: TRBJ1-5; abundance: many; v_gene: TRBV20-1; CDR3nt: TGCAGTGCTAGTAACACAGGGCTACCCAATCAGCCCCAGCATTTT; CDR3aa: CSASNTGLPNQPQHF
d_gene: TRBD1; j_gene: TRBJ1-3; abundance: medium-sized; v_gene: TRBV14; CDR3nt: TGTGCCAGCAGCCAACTCGGACAGGGGACTGGAAACACCATATATTTT; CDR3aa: CASSQLGQGTGNTIYF
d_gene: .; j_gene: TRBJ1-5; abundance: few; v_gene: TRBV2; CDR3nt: TGTGCCAGCAGTGGGGGAGGAGGAGGACCCAATCAGCCCCAGCATTTT; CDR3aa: CASSGGGGGPNQPQHF
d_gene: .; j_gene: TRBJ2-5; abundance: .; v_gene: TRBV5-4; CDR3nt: TGTGCCAGCAGCTTGGCAGGGGCAGGGGAGACCCAGTACTTC; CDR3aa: CASSLAGAGETQYF
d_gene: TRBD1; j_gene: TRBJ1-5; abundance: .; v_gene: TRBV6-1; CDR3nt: TGTGCCAGCAGTGAAGCTTGGACAGGGCAGGGGCCCCAGCATTTT; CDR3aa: CASSEAWTGQGPQHF
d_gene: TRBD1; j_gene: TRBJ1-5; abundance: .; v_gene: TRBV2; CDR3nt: TGTGCCAGCAGCGACAGGGCAGGCAATCAGCCCCAGCATTTT; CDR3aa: CASSDRAGNQPQHF
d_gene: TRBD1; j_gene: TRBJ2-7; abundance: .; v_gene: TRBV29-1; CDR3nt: TGCAGCGTCCTCTTCGGGACAGTCTCCTACGAGCAGTACTTC; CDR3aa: CSVLFGTVSYEQYF
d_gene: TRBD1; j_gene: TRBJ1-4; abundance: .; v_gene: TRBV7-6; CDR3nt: TGTGCCAGCAGCGCCGGACAGGGAATGGGGAATGAAAAACTGTTTTTT; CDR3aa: CASSAGQGMGNEKLFF
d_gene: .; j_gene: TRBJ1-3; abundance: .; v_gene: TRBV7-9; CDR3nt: TGTGCCAGCAGCTACAGAGGAAACACCATATATTTT; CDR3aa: CASSYRGNTIYF
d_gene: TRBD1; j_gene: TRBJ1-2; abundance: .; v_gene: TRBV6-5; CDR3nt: TGTGCCAGCAGTCGGGACAGGGTCGATGGCTACACCTTC; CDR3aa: CASSRDRVDGYTF
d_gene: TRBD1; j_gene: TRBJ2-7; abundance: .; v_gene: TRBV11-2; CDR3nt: TGTGCCAGCAACACGGGACAGGGATACGAGCAGTACTTC; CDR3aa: CASNTGQGYEQYF
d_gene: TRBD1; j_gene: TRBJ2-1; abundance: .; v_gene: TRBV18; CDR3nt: TGTGCCAGCTCTCGTGACAGGGTGAGAAATGAGCAGTTCTTC; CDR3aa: CASSRDRVRNEQFF
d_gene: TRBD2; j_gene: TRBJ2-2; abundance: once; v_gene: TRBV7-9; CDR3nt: TGTGCCAGCAGGAAGGGACTAGCGGGGATCGGGGAGCTGTTTTTT; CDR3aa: CASRKGLAGIGELFF
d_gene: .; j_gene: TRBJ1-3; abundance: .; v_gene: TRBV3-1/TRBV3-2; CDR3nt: TGTGCCAGCAGCCAAGGACTATCTGGAAACACCATATATTTT; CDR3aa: CASSQGLSGNTIYF
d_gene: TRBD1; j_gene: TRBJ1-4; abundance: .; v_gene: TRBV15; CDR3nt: TGTGCCACCAGCGGATTGCAGACAGGGGTGGTTGGTGAAAAACTGTTTTTT; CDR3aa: CATSGLQTGVVGEKLFF